The source of this T cell receptor beta chain is a study of cytomegalovirus exposure and HLA in healthy donors. Looked up from germline, CDR1 is MNHEY and CDR2 is SMNVEV (reference sequence). The V end lost 1 base, the J end lost 7 bases, and 17 bases lay between the germline ends. CDR3 length: 15 amino acids. Using immunoSEQ multiplex PCR, the repertoire was profiled, and TCRdb retains in-frame clones only, with some absent. The sample comprises about 88,000 clones, 84% of which are singletons, and over 10% rests with the top ten. This TCR came from a woman aged 18-29 years in good health and CMV-seropositive. Sequenced sample: PBMCs. V is TRBV27 and J is TRBJ2-7; D possibly corresponds to TRBD2 (6 bases). The CDR3 sequence: CASSLLAGPLQEQYF. In nucleotides, the CDR3 is TGTGCCAGCAGTTTATTGGCGGGGCCCCTTCAGGAGCAGTACTTC.